This T cell receptor beta chain derives from a study of CD8+ T cells in alopecia areata. Alopecia areata patients provided lesional scalp punch biopsies and peripheral blood. Notes on this clone: A much larger clone sits a single nucleotide away, making a read error possible. Other DNA sequences in this sample translate to the same CDR3.

Germline CDR1 and CDR2: MNHEY and SVGAGI. The CDR3 sequence is 14 residues long. Trimming at V came to 5 bases and at J to 1 base, leaving 3 bases not matched to a gene. As the sequencing template, cDNA was produced by extracting RNA and reverse transcribing it. Generated by immunoSEQ multiplex PCR, the TCRdb table keeps only in-frame clones and is missing some. Among 200,000 or so clones, around 62% were seen once, and the ten largest hold approximately 0.5%. Here the sequenced sample was CD4+ T cells sorted from blood, taken at week 0. The chain employs TRBV6-5 and TRBJ1-1, with 8 positions matching TRBD1. This TCR derives from a human donor with alopecia areata. This CDR3 is CASSTDRGNTEAFF. The CDR3, as DNA: TGTGCCAGCAGTACAGACAGGGGGAACACTGAAGCTTTCTTT.